The 27 T cell receptor beta chains presented below share a single source sample, sequenced in a study of T cell responses to AZD1222 COVID-19 vaccine. The method was immunoSEQ multiplex PCR; TCRdb's version includes in-frame clones alone and lacks a portion of them. The table records 90,000 to 150,000 clones, 88% of them present only once. Sequencing was performed on peripheral blood, taken on day 0 of AZD1222 vaccination. The receptor source for this set is an adult in good health.

This sequence joins TRBV6-5 and TRBJ1-1; 10 bases fit TRBD1. Germline V gene data show CDR1 as MNHEY and CDR2 as SVGAGI. With V trimmed by 4 bases and J by 6 bases, 5 bases remained unmatched. This CDR3 region has 14 residues. CDR3 sequence: CASSSRQGASEAFF. Written as DNA, the CDR3 is TGTGCCAGCAGTTCCCGACAGGGGGCCTCTGAAGCTTTCTTT.

The CDR3 nucleotides are TGTGCCAGCAGTTACTCAGGGACAGCCCTCAACACTGAAGCTTTCTTT. This codes for CASSYSGTALNTEAFF. The chain recombines TRBV6-5 with TRBJ1-1; 7 bases match TRBD1. There are 16 residues in the CDR3. V shed 0 bases, J shed 2 bases, and the junction held 6 bases outside the gene matches. Germline V gives CDR1 MNHEY, CDR2 SVGAGI.

In its sample, this clone was seen a few times. The chain joins TRBV18 to TRBJ2-3, with D uncertain. CDR3 size: 13 residues. With 1 base removed from V and 4 bases from J, the gap between germline ends came to 6 bases. Germline lookup yields CDR1 KGHSH and CDR2 LQKENI. The CDR3 DNA follows: TGTGCCAGCTCACCACTAGTTGCAGATACGCAGTATTTT. It encodes CASSPLVADTQYF. The whole variable domain, remainder taken from reference TRBV18 and TRBJ2-3, is NAGVMQNPRHLVRRRGQEARLRCSPMKGHSHVYWYRQLPEEGLKFMVYLQKENIIDESGMPKERFSAEFPKEGPSILRIQQVVRGDSAAYFCASSPLVADTQYFGPGTRLTVL.

V and J are TRBV6-5 and TRBJ1-2; 8 bases align to TRBD1. V was clipped by 0 bases and J by 10 bases; unmatched bases: 4. This CDR3 has 13 amino acids. The germline V gene has CDR1 MNHEY and CDR2 SVGAGI. CDR3 coding DNA: TGTGCCAGCAGTTACTCGGGACAGGTCGTCTACACCTTC. The encoded protein is CASSYSGQVVYTF.

The chain is built from TRBV10-3 and TRBJ2-7, with 9 bases aligning to TRBD1. Trimming removed 7 bases from V and 3 bases from J; junction bases left unmatched: 16. Germline CDR1 and CDR2: ENHRY and SYGVKD. CDR3 length: 17 residues. CDR3 sequence: CAINVRDRDPNNYEQYF. The CDR3 DNA follows: TGTGCCATCAATGTCCGGGACAGGGACCCAAACAACTACGAGCAGTACTTC.

V usage is TRBV18 and J usage is TRBJ1-6; 8 bases match TRBD1. V lost 4 bases to trimming and J lost 1 base; unmatched junction nucleotides: 6. The CDR3 consists of 17 residues. The germline V gene has CDR1 KGHSH and CDR2 LQKENI. CDR3 amino acids: CASSQTGGQSYNSPLHF. CDR3 sequence (DNA): TGTGCCAGCTCACAAACAGGGGGTCAGTCCTATAATTCACCCCTCCACTTT.

Only one count was recorded for this clone. The rearrangement uses TRBV11-2 and TRBJ1-4; the D gene is possibly TRBD1 (5 bases). The CDR3 contains 13 residues. The germline CDR1 and CDR2 sequences are SGHAT and FQNNGV. With 5 bases removed from V and 5 bases from J, the gap between germline ends came to 9 bases. The CDR3 is CASSRDRNEKLFF. CDR3 DNA sequence: TGTGCCAGCAGCCGTGACAGAAATGAAAAACTGTTTTTT.

As for this clone: Other nucleotide sequences in the sample specify the same CDR3. V gene TRBV5-1 combines with J gene TRBJ1-2, with 8 bases lining up with TRBD1. The CDR3 sequence is 14 residues long. The germline V gene encodes CDR1 SGHRS and CDR2 YFSETQ. After removal of 4 bases from V and 3 bases from J, the junction contained 5 bases not matched to a gene. The CDR3 protein is CASSPGQGDYGYTF. CDR3 coding DNA: TGCGCCAGCAGCCCTGGACAGGGAGACTATGGCTACACCTTC.

The rearrangement joins TRBV12-3 or TRBV12-4 to TRBJ1-1; D not resolved. The CDR3 is 12 residues long. V dropped 2 bases and J dropped 4 bases, with 5 bases sitting between them. The CDR3 reads CASSLMATEAFF. In DNA, the CDR3 is TGTGCCAGCAGTTTAATGGCCACTGAAGCTTTCTTT.

This clone was seen a single time. V and J are TRBV3-1 (or the pseudogene TRBV3-2) and TRBJ1-6, with D perhaps matching TRBD1 (5 bases). V lost 1 base to trimming and J lost 11 bases, with 30 bases between them. This CDR3 contains 20 residues. Germline V gives CDR1 LGHDT, CDR2 YNNKEL (reference sequence). CDR3 nucleotide sequence: TGTGCCAGCAGCCAAGCAAGATCCGATTTGACAGTCGAGAGAAATCCACCCCTCCACTTT. Translated, it gives CASSQARSDLTVERNPPLHF.

V gene TRBV10-3 combines with J gene TRBJ2-3; D not resolved. The CDR3 loop spans 16 amino acids. Per germline, CDR1 ENHRY and CDR2 SYGVKD. V lost 4 bases and J lost 5, with 19 bases in between. This chain's CDR3 is CAISGSGLGVLDTQYF. For the CDR3, the DNA is TGTGCCATCAGTGGTTCGGGCCTTGGGGTACTAGATACGCAGTATTTT.

V usage is TRBV7-9 and J usage is TRBJ1-2; weak D call: TRBD1 (5 bases). Per germline, CDR1 SEHNR and CDR2 FQNEAQ (reference sequence). The CDR3 covers 13 residues. Deletions cut 7 bases from V and 6 bases from J, with 15 bases between. The CDR3 DNA follows: TGTGCCAGCACTCCAGGGCGTCTTGATGGCTACACCTTC. It specifies CASTPGRLDGYTF.

The chain employs TRBV3-1 (or the pseudogene TRBV3-2) and TRBJ1-3; unclear D gene. Germline-derived CDR1 and CDR2 are LGHDT and YNNKEL (reference sequence). The CDR3 extends over 16 amino acids. Trimming shortened V by 6 bases and J by 0 bases, and 15 bases separated the two germline ends. The CDR3 nucleotides read TGTGCCAGCAGGTCGGATACATTCTCCTCTGGAAACACCATATATTTT. Its protein is CASRSDTFSSGNTIYF.

The chain carries TRBV19 and TRBJ2-7, with D possibly being TRBD1 (7 bases). V dropped 3 bases and J dropped 1 base, with 10 bases sitting between them. The CDR3 has 14 residues. CDR1 LNHDA and CDR2 SQIVND come from the germline V gene (reference sequence). The CDR3 DNA reads TGTGCCAGTAGTATGACAGGGACTTCCTACGAGCAGTACTTC. It yields the protein CASSMTGTSYEQYF.

CDR3 sequence (DNA): TGTGCCAGTAGTATCCAGGGGTACGAGCAGTACTTC. Encoded protein: CASSIQGYEQYF. This rearrangement joins TRBV19 to TRBJ2-7; a possible D gene is TRBD1 (6 bases). The germline gives CDR1 LNHDA, CDR2 SQIVND (reference sequence). This CDR3 is 12 amino acids long. V gave up 3 bases and J gave up 4 bases, with 7 bases separating them.

In this sample, this clone turned up a few times. J is TRBJ1-1 and V is TRBV18; no firm D call. The CDR3 is 13 amino acids. The germline V gene encodes CDR1 KGHSH and CDR2 LQKENI. Trimming pared 3 bases from V and 1 base from J, leaving 6 bases between. The CDR3 DNA follows: TGTGCCAGCTCACCCAGTCCGAACACTGAAGCTTTCTTT. It codes for CASSPSPNTEAFF.

This clone turned up a few times. One end of the junction does not line up with germline, which may come from a read error. The chain uses TRBV5-1 and TRBJ2-3, with D hard to call. Germline-derived CDR1 and CDR2 are SGHRS and YFSETQ. This CDR3 comprises 14 residues. CDR3 DNA sequence: TGCGCCAGCAGCTTAGAGAGACCAACTCTCCTATTTGTTTTT. Encoded protein: CASSLERPTLLFVF. Full variable domain (outside the CDR3, taken from reference TRBV5-1 and TRBJ2-3): KAGVTQTPRYLIKTRGQQVTLSCSPISGHRSVSWYQQTPGQGLQFLFEYFSETQRNKGNFPGRFSGRQFSNSRSEMNVSTLELGDSALYLCASSLERPTLLFVFGPGTRLTVL.

This clone is classed as medium-sized. V usage is TRBV13 and J usage is TRBJ2-7; 12 bases agree with TRBD2. The junction had 8 bases not matched to a gene; V was cut back by 4 bases and J by 4 bases. Germline values: CDR1 PRHDT, CDR2 FYEKMQ (reference sequence). The CDR3 contains 16 residues. For the CDR3, the DNA is TGTGCCAGCAGCTCACGACTAGCGGGGGCCCTTTACGAGCAGTACTTC. Its translation is CASSSRLAGALYEQYF.

A single count supports this clone. The CDR3 reads CASSPSGSRSGNTIYF. The CDR3 DNA sequence: TGTGCCAGCAGCCCATCTGGAAGCAGATCTGGAAACACCATATATTTT. The chain has TRBV7-9 and TRBJ1-3, with D unclear. The germline gives CDR1 SEHNR, CDR2 FQNEAQ (reference sequence). V was clipped by 5 bases and J by 1 base, with 15 bases between them. The CDR3 totals 16 residues. Looking up the rest from reference TRBV7-9 and TRBJ1-3 gives the full variable domain: DTGVSQNPRHKITKRGQNVTFRCDPISEHNRLYWYRQTLGQGPEFLTYFQNEAQLEKSRLLSDRFSAERPKGSFSTLEIQRTEQGDSAMYLCASSPSGSRSGNTIYFGEGSWLTVV.

This clone was recorded once. The CDR3 nucleotides are TGTGCCAGCAGTTCTCAAGGTGGGCCCCAGCATTTT. Translated: CASSSQGGPQHF. This chain links TRBV6-5 with TRBJ1-5; D uncertain. Trimming took 4 bases from V and 9 from J, leaving 10 bases between them. The CDR3 extends over 12 amino acids. The germline CDR1 and CDR2 sequences are MNHEY and SVGAGI.

The chain uses TRBV7-3 and TRBJ1-2; TRBD1 matches at 8 bases. Germline CDR1 SGHTA, CDR2 FQGTGA. There are 13 residues in the CDR3. After removal of 4 bases from V and 6 bases from J, the junction contained 4 bases not matched to a gene. DNA for the CDR3: TGTGCCAGCAGCTCCTCGACAGGGGATGGCTACACCTTC. Its translation is CASSSSTGDGYTF. Together with reference TRBV7-3 and TRBJ1-2, the CDR3 gives the full variable domain: GAGVSQTPSNKVTEKGKYVELRCDPISGHTALYWYRQSLGQGPEFLIYFQGTGAADDSGLPNDRFFAVRPEGSVSTLKIQRTERGDSAVYLCASSSSTGDGYTFGSGTRLTVV.

The rearrangement links TRBV27 to TRBJ2-7; 12 bases are shared with TRBD2. CDR3 length: 13 amino acids. Germline V lookup: CDR1 MNHEY, CDR2 SMNVEV (reference sequence). V trimming: 6 bases; J trimming: 6 bases; junction bases outside the gene matches: 3. The CDR3: CASRGTSGREQYF. The CDR3 DNA follows: TGTGCCAGCAGAGGGACTAGCGGGCGCGAGCAGTACTTC.

This clone appeared once. This chain joins TRBV5-1 and TRBJ1-5; D ambiguous. Germline CDR1 is SGHRS and CDR2 is YFSETQ. The CDR3 loop spans 13 amino acids. The V end lost 7 bases, the J end lost 6 bases, and 14 bases lay between the germline ends. CDR3 DNA: TGCGCCAGCGCGGCCTACGAGGGTCAGCCCCAGCATTTT. It yields the protein CASAAYEGQPQHF.

V and J are TRBV6-1 and TRBJ1-3; D is ambiguous. This CDR3 is 14 amino acids long. Germline CDR1 is MNHNS and CDR2 is SASEGT. The V and J ends lost 2 bases and 4 bases respectively, with 9 bases between them. In DNA form, the CDR3 reads TGTGCCAGCAGTGAAACGCAGGCAGGAAACACCATATATTTT. It codes for CASSETQAGNTIYF.

CDR3 DNA sequence: TGTGCCAGCAGCTTAGCCGCAGAGATCTATGGCTACACCTTC. This gives the protein CASSLAAEIYGYTF. The J gene is TRBJ1-2, the V gene TRBV7-2, with D hard to call. CDR1 and CDR2 from the germline V gene are SGHTA and FQGNSA. The CDR3 runs to 14 residues. Trimming left V 0 bases short and J 4 bases short, with 9 bases between.

The genes are TRBV19 and TRBJ1-1; 12 nucleotides agree with TRBD1. The ends lost 9 bases at V and 7 bases at J; junction bases unmatched: 18. From germline, CDR1 is LNHDA and CDR2 SQIVND (reference sequence). The length of the CDR3 is 17 residues. The CDR3 DNA reads as TGTGCCAGCTTACCGCCGGGACAGGGGGCCTCTGGAGGTGAAGCTTTCTTT. Translated, it gives CASLPPGQGASGGEAFF.

The J gene is TRBJ2-7, the V gene TRBV29-1; maybe TRBD1 (5 bases). The V gene lost 6 bases and the J gene lost 0 bases, with 18 bases spanning the gap. CDR3 length: 15 residues. The V gene's germline CDR1 is SQVTM and CDR2 ANQGSEA. This CDR3 reads CSVKETDPSSYEQYF. The CDR3 DNA sequence: TGCAGCGTGAAGGAGACAGATCCAAGCTCCTACGAGCAGTACTTC.